This TCR beta chain was retrieved from a study of Ad26.COV2.S vaccination and SARS-CoV-2 variants. The overall study: Among those in the COV1001 Ad26.COV2.S trial arm was the donor.

Treatment reported: over 15 received Ad26.COV2.S at low or high dose, single or two shots; about five received placebo; per-sample allocation not given. After the first vaccine or placebo injection, samples were drawn on day 63. Here immunoSEQ multiplex PCR was the method, and the copy in TCRdb shows in-frame clones only, minus some. The sample has over 400,000 clones, around 93% seen once. Study-wide points: Ad26.COV2.S recipients had broader spike-specific TCRs (P = 0.0014).

The CDR3 runs 14 residues. V shed 5 bases, J shed 2 bases, and the junction held 5 bases outside the gene matches. Looked up from germline, CDR1 is MNHEY and CDR2 is SVGAGI. Concerning this clone: Its antigen remains unknown.

The specimen was peripheral blood, collected in a trial of Ad26.COV2.S vaccine versus placebo. The chain uses TRBV6-5 and TRBJ2-5, with 7 bases aligning to TRBD1. The receptor was derived from a person between 18 and 65 years old who received the Ad26.COV2.S COVID-19 vaccine or a placebo. The DNA of the CDR3 is TGTGCCAGCAGTCAGAGGACAGGACAAGAGACCCAGTACTTC. This translates into CASSQRTGQETQYF.